The 3 T cell receptor beta chains below all came from one sample that was sequenced in a study of T cells of healthy individuals. TCRdb redid the calling of the 5' RACE reads with MiXCR, one entry per CDR3 protein. The table lists 40,000 to 65,000 distinct CDR3 sequences, approximately 15% of them singletons. The receptors come from a human donor in good health.

The rearrangement uses TRBV10-3 and TRBJ1-1; D is unclear. The ends were cut back, 0 bases at V and 0 bases at J, with 14 bases in the middle. The CDR3 sequence is 17 residues long. Germline loops: CDR1 ENHRY, CDR2 SYGVKD. The CDR3 DNA follows: TGTGCCATCAGTGAGTCCCCCAAGACAAGAGTGAACACTGAAGCTTTCTTT. Protein product: CAISESPKTRVNTEAFF.

Many counts were recorded for this clonotype. The CDR3 nucleotides read TGTGCCAGCAGCTTAAATCCGGGCCCAGAGACCCAGTACTTC. The encoded protein is CASSLNPGPETQYF. The J gene is TRBJ2-5, the V gene TRBV7-3; no firm D call. CDR3 length: 14 residues. V lost 1 base and J 4 bases, leaving 10 bases between the germline ends. CDR1 is SGHTA and CDR2 is FQGTGA in the germline V gene.

This clonotype was counted a few times. The chain uses TRBV2 and TRBJ2-1, with 11 bases aligning to TRBD2. Looked up from germline, CDR1 is SNHLY and CDR2 is FYNNEI. There are 18 residues in the CDR3. With V trimmed by 0 bases and J by 8 bases, 12 bases remained unmatched. The CDR3 DNA sequence: TGTGCCAGCAGTGAAGCGCTTAGCGGGAGGGCCCTCGACGATGAGCAGTTCTTC. Protein sequence: CASSEALSGRALDDEQFF.